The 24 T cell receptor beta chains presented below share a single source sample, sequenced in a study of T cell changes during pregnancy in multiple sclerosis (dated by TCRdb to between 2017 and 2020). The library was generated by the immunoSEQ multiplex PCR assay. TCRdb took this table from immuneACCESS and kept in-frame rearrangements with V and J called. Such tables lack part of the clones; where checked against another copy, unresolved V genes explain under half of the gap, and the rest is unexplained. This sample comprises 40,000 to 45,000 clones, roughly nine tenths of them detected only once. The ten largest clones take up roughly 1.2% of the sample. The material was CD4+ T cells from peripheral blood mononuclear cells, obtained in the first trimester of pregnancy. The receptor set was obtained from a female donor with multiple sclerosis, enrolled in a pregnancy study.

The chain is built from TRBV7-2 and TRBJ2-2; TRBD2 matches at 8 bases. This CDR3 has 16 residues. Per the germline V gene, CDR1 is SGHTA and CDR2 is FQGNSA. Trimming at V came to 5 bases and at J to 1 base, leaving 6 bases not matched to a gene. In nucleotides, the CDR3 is TGTGCCAGCAGCCCTCCGGGAGGGAGGAACACCGGGGAGCTGTTTTTT. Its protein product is CASSPPGGRNTGELFF. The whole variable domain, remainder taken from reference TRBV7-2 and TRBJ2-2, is GAGVSQSPSNKVTEKGKDVELRCDPISGHTALYWYRQSLGQGLEFLIYFQGNSAPDKSGLPSDRFSAERTGGSVSTLTIQRTQQEDSAVYLCASSPPGGRNTGELFFGEGSRLTVL.

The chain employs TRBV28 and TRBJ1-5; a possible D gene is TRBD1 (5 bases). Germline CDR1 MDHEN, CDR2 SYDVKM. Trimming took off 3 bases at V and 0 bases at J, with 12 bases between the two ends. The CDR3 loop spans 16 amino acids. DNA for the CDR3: TGTGCCAGCAGTTTGGGGGGAAGCTCTAGCAATCAGCCCCAGCATTTT. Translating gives CASSLGGSSSNQPQHF.

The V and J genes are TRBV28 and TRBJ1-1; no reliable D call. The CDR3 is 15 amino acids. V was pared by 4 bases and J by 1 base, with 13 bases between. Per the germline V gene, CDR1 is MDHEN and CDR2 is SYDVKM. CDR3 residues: CASSSPAGSNTEAFF. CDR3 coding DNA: TGTGCCAGCAGTTCACCAGCGGGCTCGAACACTGAAGCTTTCTTT. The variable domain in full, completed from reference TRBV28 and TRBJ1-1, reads DVKVTQSSRYLVKRTGEKVFLECVQDMDHENMFWYRQDPGLGLRLIYFSYDVKMKEKGDIPEGYSVSREKKERFSLILESASTNQTSMYLCASSSPAGSNTEAFFGQGTRLTVV.

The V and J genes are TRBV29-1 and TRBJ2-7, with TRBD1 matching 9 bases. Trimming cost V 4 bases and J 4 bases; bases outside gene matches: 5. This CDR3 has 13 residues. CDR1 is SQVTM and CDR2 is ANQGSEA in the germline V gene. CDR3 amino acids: CSVVRQGEYEQYF. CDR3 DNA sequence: TGCAGCGTTGTTCGACAGGGGGAGTACGAGCAGTACTTC.

CDR3 nucleotide sequence: TGTGCCTGGGCCAGGACCTCGGGGACTGAAGCTTTCTTT. Its protein product is CAWARTSGTEAFF. The chain uses TRBV30 and TRBJ1-1; D remains unclear. CDR1 and CDR2 (germline): GTSNPN, SVGIG (reference sequence). This CDR3 spans 13 amino acids. The germline V and J ends were trimmed by 5 bases and 5 bases, with 15 bases remaining between them.

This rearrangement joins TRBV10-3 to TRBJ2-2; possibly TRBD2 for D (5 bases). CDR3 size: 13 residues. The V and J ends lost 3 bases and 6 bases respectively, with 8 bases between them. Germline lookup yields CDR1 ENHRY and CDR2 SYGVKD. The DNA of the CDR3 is TGTGCCATCAGTGACTCACTAGCCGGGGAGCTGTTTTTT. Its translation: CAISDSLAGELFF.

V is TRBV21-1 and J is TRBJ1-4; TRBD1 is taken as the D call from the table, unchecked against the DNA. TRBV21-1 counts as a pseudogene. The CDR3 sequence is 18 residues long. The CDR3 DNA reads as TGTGCCAGCAGCAAAGAGGGGCAGAATCTTGCAACTAATGAAAAACTGTTTTTT. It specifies CASSKEGQNLATNEKLFF.

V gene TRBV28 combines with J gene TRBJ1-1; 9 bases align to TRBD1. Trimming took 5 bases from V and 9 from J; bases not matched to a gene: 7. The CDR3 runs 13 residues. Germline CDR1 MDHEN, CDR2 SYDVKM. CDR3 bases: TGTGCCAGCAGTCAGGGAGACAGGGGGAAAGCTTTCTTT. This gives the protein CASSQGDRGKAFF.

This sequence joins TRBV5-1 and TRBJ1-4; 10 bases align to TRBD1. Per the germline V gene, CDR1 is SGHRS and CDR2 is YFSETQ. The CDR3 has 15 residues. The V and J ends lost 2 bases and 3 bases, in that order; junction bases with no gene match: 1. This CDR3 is CASSLGQGANEKLFF. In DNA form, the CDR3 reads TGCGCCAGCAGCTTAGGACAGGGGGCTAATGAAAAACTGTTTTTT.

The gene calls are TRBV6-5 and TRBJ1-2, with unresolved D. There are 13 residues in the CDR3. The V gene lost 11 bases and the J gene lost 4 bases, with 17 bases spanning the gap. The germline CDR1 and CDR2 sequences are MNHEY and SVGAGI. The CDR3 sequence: CAVRREGSYGYTF. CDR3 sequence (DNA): TGTGCCGTACGGAGGGAGGGTAGCTATGGCTACACCTTC.

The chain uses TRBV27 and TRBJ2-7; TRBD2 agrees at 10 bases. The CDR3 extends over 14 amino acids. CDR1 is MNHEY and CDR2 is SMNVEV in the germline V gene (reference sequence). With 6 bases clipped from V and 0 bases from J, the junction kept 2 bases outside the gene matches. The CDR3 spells CASRLAGSSYEQYF. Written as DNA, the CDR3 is TGTGCCAGCAGACTAGCGGGGTCCTCCTACGAGCAGTACTTC.

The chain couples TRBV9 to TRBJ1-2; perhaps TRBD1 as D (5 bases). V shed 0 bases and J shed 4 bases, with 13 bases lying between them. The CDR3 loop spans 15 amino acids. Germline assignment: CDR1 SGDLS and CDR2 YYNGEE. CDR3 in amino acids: CASSVAGTRAYGYTF. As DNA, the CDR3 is TGTGCCAGCAGCGTAGCGGGTACCAGGGCCTATGGCTACACCTTC.

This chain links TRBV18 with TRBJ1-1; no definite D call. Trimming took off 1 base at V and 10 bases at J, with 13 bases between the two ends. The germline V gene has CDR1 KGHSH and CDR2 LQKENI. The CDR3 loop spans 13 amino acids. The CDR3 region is CASSPQYQRAAFF. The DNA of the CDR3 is TGTGCCAGCTCACCACAGTACCAGCGAGCAGCTTTCTTT.

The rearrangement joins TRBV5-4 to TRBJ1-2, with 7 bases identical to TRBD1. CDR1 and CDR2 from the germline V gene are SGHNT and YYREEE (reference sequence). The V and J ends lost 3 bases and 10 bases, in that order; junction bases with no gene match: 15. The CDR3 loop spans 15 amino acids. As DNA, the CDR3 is TGTGCCAGCAGCTCGTCGCGACAGGGATGGGCCTCCTACACCTTC. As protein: CASSSSRQGWASYTF.

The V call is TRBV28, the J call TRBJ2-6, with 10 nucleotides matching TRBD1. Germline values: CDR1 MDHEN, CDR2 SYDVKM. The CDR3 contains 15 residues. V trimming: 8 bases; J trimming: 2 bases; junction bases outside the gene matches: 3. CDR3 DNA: TGTGCCAGCCTAGGACAGGGGGCTGGGGCCAACGTCCTGACTTTC. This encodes CASLGQGAGANVLTF.

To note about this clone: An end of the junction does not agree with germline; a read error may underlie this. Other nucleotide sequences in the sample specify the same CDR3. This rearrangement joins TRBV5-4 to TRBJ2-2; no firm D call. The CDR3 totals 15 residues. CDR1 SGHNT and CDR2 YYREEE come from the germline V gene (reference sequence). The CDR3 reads CASSLDLENTGELFF. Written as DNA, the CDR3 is TGTGCCAGTAGCTTGGACCTAGAGAACACCGGGGAGCTGTTTTTT.

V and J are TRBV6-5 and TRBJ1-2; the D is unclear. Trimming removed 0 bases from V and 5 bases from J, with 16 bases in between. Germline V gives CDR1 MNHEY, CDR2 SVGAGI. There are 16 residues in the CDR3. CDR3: CASSYSNARAGYGYTF. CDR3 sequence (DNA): TGTGCCAGCAGTTACTCGAATGCCCGGGCGGGATATGGCTACACCTTC.

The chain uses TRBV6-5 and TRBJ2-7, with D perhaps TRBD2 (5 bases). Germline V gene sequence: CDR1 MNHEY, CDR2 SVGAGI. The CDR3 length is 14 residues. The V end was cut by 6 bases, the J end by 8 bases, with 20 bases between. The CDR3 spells CASRGLGSFDKQYF. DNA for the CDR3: TGTGCCAGCAGAGGACTTGGCAGTTTCGACAAGCAGTACTTC.

This CDR3 is CASSIGQGYYEQYF. DNA for the CDR3: TGTGCCAGTAGTATTGGTCAGGGATACTACGAGCAGTACTTC. The rearrangement joins TRBV19 to TRBJ2-7, with a possible D match to TRBD1 (5 bases). V was cut by 3 bases and J by 3 bases, with 12 bases left in between. The CDR3 has 14 amino acids. Germline assignment: CDR1 LNHDA and CDR2 SQIVND (reference sequence).

CDR3 nucleotide sequence: TGTGCCGGGACAGAAGAAAAACTGTTTTTT. It encodes CAGTEEKLFF. The genes are TRBV30 and TRBJ1-4, with TRBD1 matching over 7 bases. V trimming: 8 bases; J trimming: 8 bases; junction bases outside the gene matches: 2. The germline gives CDR1 GTSNPN, CDR2 SVGIG (reference sequence). The CDR3 is made up of 10 amino acids.

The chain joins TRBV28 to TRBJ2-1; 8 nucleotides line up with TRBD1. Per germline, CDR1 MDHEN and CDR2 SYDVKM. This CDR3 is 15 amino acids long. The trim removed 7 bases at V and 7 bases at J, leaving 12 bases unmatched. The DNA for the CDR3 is TGTGCCAGCACCACCTGGCAGGGGGCGCGTAATGAGCAGTTCTTC. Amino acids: CASTTWQGARNEQFF.

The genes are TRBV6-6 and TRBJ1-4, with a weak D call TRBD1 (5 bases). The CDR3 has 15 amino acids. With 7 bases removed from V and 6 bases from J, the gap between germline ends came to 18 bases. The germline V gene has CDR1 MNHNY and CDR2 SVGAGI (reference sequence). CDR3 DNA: TGTGCCAGCACCCCACTTGGGCCAGGGCATGAAAAACTGTTTTTT. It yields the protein CASTPLGPGHEKLFF.

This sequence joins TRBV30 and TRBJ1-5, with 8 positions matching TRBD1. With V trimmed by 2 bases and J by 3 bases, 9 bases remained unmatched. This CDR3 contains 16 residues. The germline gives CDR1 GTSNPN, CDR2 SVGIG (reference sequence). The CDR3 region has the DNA TGTGCCTGGAGTTTGACAGGGGCGGGGGTCAATCAGCCCCAGCATTTT. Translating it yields CAWSLTGAGVNQPQHF.

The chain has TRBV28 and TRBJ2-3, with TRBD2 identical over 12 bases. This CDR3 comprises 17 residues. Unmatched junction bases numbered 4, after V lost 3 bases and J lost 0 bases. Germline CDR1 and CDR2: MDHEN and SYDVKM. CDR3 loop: CASSFRLAGGSTDTQYF. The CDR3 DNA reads TGTGCCAGCAGTTTTCGGCTAGCGGGAGGGAGCACAGATACGCAGTATTTT. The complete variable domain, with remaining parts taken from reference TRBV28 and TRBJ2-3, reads DVKVTQSSRYLVKRTGEKVFLECVQDMDHENMFWYRQDPGLGLRLIYFSYDVKMKEKGDIPEGYSVSREKKERFSLILESASTNQTSMYLCASSFRLAGGSTDTQYFGPGTRLTVL.